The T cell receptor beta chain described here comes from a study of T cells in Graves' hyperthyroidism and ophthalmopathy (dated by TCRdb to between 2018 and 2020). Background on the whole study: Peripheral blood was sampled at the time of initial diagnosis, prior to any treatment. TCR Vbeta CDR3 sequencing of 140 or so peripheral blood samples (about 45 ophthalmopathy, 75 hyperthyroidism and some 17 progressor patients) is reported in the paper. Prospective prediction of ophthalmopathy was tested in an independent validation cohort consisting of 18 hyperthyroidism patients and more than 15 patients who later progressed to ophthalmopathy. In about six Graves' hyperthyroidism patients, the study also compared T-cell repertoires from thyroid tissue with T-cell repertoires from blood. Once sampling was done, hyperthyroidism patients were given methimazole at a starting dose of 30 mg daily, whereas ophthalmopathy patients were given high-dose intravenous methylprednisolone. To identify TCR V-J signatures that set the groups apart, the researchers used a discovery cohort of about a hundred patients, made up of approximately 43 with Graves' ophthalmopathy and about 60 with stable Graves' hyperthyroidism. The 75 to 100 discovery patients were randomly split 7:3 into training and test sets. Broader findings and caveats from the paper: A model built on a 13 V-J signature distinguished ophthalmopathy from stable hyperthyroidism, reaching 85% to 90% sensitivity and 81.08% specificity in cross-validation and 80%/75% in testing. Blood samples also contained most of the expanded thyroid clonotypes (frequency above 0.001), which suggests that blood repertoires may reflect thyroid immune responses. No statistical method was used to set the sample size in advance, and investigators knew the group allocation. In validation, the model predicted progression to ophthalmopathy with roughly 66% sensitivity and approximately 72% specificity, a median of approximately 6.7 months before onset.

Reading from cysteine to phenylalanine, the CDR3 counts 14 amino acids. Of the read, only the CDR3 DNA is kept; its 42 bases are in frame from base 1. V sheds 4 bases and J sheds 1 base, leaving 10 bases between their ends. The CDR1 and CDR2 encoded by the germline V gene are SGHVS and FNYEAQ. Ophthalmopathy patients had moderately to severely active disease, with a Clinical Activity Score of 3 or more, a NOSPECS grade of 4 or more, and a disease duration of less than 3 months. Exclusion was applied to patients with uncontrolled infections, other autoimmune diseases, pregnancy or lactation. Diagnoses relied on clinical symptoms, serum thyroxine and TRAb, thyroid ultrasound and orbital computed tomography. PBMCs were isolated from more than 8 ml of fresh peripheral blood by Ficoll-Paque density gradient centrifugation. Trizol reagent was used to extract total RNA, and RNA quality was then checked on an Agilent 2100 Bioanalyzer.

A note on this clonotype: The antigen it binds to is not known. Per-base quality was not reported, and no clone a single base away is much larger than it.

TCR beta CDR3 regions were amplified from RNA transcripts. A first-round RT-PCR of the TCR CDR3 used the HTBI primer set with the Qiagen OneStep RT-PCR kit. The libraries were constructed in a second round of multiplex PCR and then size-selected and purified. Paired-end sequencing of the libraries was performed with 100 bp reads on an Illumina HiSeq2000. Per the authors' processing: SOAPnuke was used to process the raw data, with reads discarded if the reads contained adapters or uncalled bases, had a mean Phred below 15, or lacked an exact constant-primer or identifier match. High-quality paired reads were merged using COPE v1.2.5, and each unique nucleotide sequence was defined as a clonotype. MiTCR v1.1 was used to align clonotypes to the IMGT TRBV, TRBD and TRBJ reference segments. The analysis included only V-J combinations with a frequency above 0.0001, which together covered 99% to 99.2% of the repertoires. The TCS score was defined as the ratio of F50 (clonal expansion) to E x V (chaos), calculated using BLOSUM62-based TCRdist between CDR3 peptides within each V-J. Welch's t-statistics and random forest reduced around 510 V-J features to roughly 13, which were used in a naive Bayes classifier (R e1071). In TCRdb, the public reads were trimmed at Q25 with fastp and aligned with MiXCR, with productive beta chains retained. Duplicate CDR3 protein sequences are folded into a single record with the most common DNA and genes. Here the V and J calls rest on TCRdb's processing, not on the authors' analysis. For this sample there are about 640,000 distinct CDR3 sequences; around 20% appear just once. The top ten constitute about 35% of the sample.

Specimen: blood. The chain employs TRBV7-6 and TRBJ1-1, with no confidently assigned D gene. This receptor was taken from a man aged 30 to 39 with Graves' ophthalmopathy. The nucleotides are TGTGCCAGCAGCTCGGGAGGATCGAACACTGAAGCTTTCTTT. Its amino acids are CASSSGGSNTEAFF.